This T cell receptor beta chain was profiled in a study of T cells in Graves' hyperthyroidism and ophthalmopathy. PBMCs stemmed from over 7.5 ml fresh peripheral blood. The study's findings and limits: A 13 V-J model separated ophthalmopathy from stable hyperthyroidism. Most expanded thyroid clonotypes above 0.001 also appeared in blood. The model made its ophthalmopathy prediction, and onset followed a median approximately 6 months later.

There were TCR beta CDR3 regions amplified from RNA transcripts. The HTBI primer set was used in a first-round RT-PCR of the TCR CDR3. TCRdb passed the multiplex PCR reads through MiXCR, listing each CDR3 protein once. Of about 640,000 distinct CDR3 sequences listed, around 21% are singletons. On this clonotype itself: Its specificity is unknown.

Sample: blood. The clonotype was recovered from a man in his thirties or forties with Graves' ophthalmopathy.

CDR3 sequence: CGSWRSLGVEAFF. CDR3 bases: TGCGGGTCGTGGAGGAGTCTGGGGGTTGAAGCTTTCTTT. The rearrangement links TRBV20-1 to TRBJ1-1; possible D gene TRBD1, 5 bases. Germline V gene data show CDR1 as DFQATT and CDR2 as SNEGSKA (reference sequence). The CDR3 sequence is 13 residues long.